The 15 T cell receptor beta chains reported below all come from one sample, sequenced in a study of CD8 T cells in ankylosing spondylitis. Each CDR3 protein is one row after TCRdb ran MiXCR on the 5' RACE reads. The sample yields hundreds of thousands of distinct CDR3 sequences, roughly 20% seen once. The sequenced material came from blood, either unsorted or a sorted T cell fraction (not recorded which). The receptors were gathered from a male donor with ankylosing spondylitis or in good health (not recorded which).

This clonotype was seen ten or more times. Here the CDR3 DNA reads TGTGCCACCAGCAGGAAACTTGGACTAGCGGGGGGTCCCACCTACAATGAGCAGTTCTTC. This encodes CATSRKLGLAGGPTYNEQFF. The rearrangement uses TRBV15 and TRBJ2-1; TRBD2 agrees at 14 bases. This CDR3 has 20 amino acids. Per germline, CDR1 LNHNV and CDR2 YYDKDF (reference sequence). V shed 3 bases, J shed 2 bases, and the junction held 12 bases outside the gene matches.

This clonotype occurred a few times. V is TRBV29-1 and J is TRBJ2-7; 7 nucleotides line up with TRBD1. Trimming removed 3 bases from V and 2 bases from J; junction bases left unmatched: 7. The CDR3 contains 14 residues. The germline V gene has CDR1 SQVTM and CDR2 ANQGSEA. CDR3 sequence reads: CSVEFGTETYEQYF. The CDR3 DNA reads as TGCAGCGTTGAGTTCGGGACAGAGACCTACGAGCAGTACTTC.

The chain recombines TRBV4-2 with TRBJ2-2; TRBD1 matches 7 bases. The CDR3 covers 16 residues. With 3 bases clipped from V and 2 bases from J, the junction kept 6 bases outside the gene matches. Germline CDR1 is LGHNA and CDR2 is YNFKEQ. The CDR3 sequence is CASSHVGTANTGELFF. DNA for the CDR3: TGTGCCAGCAGCCATGTCGGGACAGCAAACACCGGGGAGCTGTTTTTT.

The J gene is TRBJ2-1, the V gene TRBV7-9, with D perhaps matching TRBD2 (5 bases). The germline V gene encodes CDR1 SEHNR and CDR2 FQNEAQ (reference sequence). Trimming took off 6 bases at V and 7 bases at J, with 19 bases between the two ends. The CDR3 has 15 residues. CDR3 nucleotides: TGTGCCAGCAGGCATGGAGGCAGCCCCTGGAATGAGCAGTTCTTC. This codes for CASRHGGSPWNEQFF.

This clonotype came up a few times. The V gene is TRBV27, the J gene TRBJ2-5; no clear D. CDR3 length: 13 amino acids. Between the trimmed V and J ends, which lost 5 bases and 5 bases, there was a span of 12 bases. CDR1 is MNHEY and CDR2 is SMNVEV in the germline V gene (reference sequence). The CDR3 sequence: CASSGLVGETQYF. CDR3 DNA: TGTGCCAGCAGTGGATTGGTTGGGGAGACCCAGTACTTC.

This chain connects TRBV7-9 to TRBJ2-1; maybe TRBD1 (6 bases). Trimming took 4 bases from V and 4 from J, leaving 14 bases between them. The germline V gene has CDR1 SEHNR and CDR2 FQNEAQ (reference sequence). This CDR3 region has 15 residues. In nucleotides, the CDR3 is TGTGCCAGCAGCTCCTCCGGACAGAGTTACAATGAGCAGTTCTTC. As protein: CASSSSGQSYNEQFF.

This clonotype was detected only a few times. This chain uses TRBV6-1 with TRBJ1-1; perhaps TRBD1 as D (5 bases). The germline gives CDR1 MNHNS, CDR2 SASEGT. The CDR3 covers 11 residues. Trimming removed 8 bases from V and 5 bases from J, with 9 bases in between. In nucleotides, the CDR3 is TGTGCCAGCCGGACAATAACTGAAGCTTTCTTT. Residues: CASRTITEAFF.

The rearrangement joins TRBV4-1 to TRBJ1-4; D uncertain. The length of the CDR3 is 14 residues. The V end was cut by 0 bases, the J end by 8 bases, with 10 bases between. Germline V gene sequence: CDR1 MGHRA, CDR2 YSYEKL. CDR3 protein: CASSQELSGEKLFF. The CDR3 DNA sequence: TGCGCCAGCAGCCAAGAATTGTCAGGCGAAAAACTGTTTTTT.

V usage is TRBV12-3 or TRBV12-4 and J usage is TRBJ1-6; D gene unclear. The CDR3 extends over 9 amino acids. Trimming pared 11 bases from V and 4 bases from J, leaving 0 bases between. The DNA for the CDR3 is TGTGCCTATAATTCACCCCTCCACTTT. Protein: CAYNSPLHF.

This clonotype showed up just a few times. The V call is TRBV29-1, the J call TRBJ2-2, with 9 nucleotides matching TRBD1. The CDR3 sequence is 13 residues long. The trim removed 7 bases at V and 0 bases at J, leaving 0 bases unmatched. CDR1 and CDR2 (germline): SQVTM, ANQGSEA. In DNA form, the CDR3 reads TGCAGCGGACAGGGGGCGAACACCGGGGAGCTGTTTTTT. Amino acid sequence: CSGQGANTGELFF.

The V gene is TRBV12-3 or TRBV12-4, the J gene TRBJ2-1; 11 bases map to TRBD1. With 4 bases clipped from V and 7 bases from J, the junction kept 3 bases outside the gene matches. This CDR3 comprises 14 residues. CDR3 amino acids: CASSSGQGGNEQFF. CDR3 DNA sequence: TGTGCCAGCAGTTCGGGACAGGGGGGAAATGAGCAGTTCTTC.

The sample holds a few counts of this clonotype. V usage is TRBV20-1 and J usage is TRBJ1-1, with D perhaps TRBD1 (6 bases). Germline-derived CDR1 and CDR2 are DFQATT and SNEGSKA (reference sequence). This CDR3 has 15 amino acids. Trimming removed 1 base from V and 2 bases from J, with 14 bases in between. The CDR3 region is CSARGYRVENTEAFF. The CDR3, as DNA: TGCAGTGCTAGAGGGTACAGGGTGGAAAACACTGAAGCTTTCTTT.

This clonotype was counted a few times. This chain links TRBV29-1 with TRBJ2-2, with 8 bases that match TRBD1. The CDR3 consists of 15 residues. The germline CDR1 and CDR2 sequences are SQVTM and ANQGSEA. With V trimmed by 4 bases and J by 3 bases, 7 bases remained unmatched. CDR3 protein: CSVALTGAHTGELFF. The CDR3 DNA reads TGCAGCGTTGCCCTGACAGGGGCCCACACCGGGGAGCTGTTTTTT.

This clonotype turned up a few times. CDR3 in DNA: TGTGCCAGCAGTTTGGGGGGGCGCAACGAGCAGTACTTC. Translating it yields CASSLGGRNEQYF. This chain joins TRBV12-3 or TRBV12-4 and TRBJ2-7; possibly TRBD2 for D (7 bases). This CDR3 has 13 amino acids. With 3 bases removed from V and 5 bases from J, the gap between germline ends came to 11 bases.

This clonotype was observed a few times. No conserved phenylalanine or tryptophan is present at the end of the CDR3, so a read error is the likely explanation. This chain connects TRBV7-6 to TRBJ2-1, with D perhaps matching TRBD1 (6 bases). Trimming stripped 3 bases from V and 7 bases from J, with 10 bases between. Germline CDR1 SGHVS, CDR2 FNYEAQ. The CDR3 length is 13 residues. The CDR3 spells CASSLEDSNEQFL. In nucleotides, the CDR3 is TGTGCCAGCAGCTTGGAGGACAGTAATGAGCAGTTCCTC.